Here is one T cell receptor (beta chain) with its context. The target antigen is unknown. The sample originates from a study of T cell responses to AZD1222 COVID-19 vaccine. Whole-study findings and limits: It should be noted that donors were predominantly white British and more often female, and clonal diversity was possibly underestimated.

Libraries were prepared by immunoSEQ multiplex PCR; TCRdb keeps only in-frame clonotypes and omits some of them. The sample holds 150,000 to 200,000 clones, approximately 88% seen once. This CDR3 is 16 amino acids long. V lost 0 bases and J 3 bases, leaving 14 bases between the germline ends. The V gene's germline CDR1 is LGHNA and CDR2 YNFKEQ. The chain recombines TRBV4-2 with TRBJ1-2, with D possibly TRBD1 on 6 matching bases. The input for sequencing was peripheral blood, taken on day 0 of AZD1222 vaccination. The sequence derives from an adult in good health. CDR3 coding DNA: TGTGCCAGCAGCCAAGACCAGGGGTGGTCTGACTATGGCTACACCTTC. Translating it yields CASSQDQGWSDYGYTF.